Described below is a single TCR beta chain sequence and its context. The authors ran a second PCR of about 7 to 11 cycles using a sample-barcoded 5' primer and a J-beta primer mix. TCRdb reanalysed the 5' RACE reads using MiXCR and keeps one entry per CDR3 protein. The sample shows 1,500,000 or so distinct CDR3 sequences, roughly 59% of them seen only once. These data originate in a study of blood T cells in healthy people across ages. The germline CDR1 and CDR2 sequences are SGHTA and FQGNSA. The CDR3 length is 15 residues. V lost 1 base to trimming and J lost 8 bases; unmatched junction nucleotides: 6.

The chain combines TRBV7-2 with TRBJ1-4; 8 bases line up with TRBD1. Specimen: blood. The receptor was isolated from a man between 18 and 35 years old in good health. The CDR3 is CASSLGTGRREKLFF. The DNA for the CDR3 is TGTGCCAGCAGCTTAGGGACAGGGCGACGAGAAAAACTGTTTTTT.